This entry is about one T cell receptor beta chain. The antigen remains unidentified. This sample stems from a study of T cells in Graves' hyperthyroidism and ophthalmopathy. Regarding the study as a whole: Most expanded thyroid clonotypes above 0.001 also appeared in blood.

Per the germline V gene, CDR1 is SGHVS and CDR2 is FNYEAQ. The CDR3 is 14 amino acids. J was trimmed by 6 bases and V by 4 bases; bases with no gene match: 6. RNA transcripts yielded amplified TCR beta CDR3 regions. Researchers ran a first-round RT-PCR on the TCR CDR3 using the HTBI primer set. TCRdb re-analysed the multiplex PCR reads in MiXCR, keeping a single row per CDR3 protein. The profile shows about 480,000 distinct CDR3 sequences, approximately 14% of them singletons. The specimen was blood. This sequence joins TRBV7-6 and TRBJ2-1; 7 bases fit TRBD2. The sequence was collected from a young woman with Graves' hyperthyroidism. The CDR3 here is CASSSGLRGNEQFF. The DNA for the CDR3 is TGTGCCAGCAGCTCGGGACTACGAGGCAATGAGCAGTTCTTC.